The subject of this entry is one TCR beta chain. The entry originates in a study of response to subunit inactivated influenza vaccine. The CDR3 covers 16 residues. After removal of 6 bases from V and 2 bases from J, the junction contained 10 bases not matched to a gene. Germline CDR1 is KGHSH and CDR2 is LQKENI. TCRdb called the RT-PCR reads again in MiXCR, with one record for every CDR3 protein. Of about 830,000 distinct CDR3 sequences in the sample, about 18% are singletons; the top ten hold approximately 10%. This sequence joins TRBV18 and TRBJ2-7; 10 bases line up with TRBD2. This TCR was sampled from a man in his fifties or sixties who received an inactivated influenza vaccine. The sample consisted of PBMCs from blood, taken 4 to 6 days after vaccination. CDR3 in amino acids: CASSQRTSGIAYEQYF. CDR3 DNA sequence: TGTGCCAGCTCCCAACGTACTAGCGGGATAGCCTACGAGCAGTACTTC.